One and the same sample provided the 21 T cell receptor beta chains below, sequenced in a study of Ad26.COV2.S vaccination and SARS-CoV-2 variants. The treatment: roughly 18 received Ad26.COV2.S at low or high dose, single or two shots; roughly five received placebo; per-sample allocation not given. Sampling was done on day 63 after the first vaccine or placebo injection. Profiled with immunoSEQ multiplex PCR; TCRdb holds only in-frame clones, not every one. The table lists a few hundred thousand clones, 90% of them singletons. The sample in question was peripheral blood, obtained in a trial of Ad26.COV2.S vaccine versus placebo. The receptors derive from a person aged 18-60 years who received the Ad26.COV2.S COVID-19 vaccine or a placebo.

The chain is built from TRBV4-3 and TRBJ2-1; D is uncertain. This CDR3 has 15 amino acids. Trimming took 0 bases from V and 8 from J, leaving 14 bases between them. Germline values: CDR1 LGHNA, CDR2 YSLEER. The DNA of the CDR3 is TGCGCCAGCAGCCAAGAAGCCCTAGGATTGGATGAGCAGTTCTTC. Translating gives CASSQEALGLDEQFF.

This clone was detected ten times or more. This chain connects TRBV5-1 to TRBJ1-1, with D uncertain. Germline CDR1 SGHRS, CDR2 YFSETQ. V was trimmed by 1 base and J by 1 base, leaving 8 bases between them. The CDR3 is made up of 14 amino acids. In DNA form, the CDR3 reads TGCGCCAGCAGCTTGTCTGCAGCGAACACTGAAGCTTTCTTT. Translated: CASSLSAANTEAFF. The full variable domain, with the rest looked up from reference TRBV5-1 and TRBJ1-1, is KAGVTQTPRYLIKTRGQQVTLSCSPISGHRSVSWYQQTPGQGLQFLFEYFSETQRNKGNFPGRFSGRQFSNSRSEMNVSTLELGDSALYLCASSLSAANTEAFFGQGTRLTVV.

The J gene is TRBJ2-3, the V gene TRBV18, with 8 bases aligning to TRBD2. This CDR3 is built from 15 residues. J gave up 5 bases and V 2 bases, and 6 bases lay outside the gene matches. The V gene's germline CDR1 is KGHSH and CDR2 LQKENI. CDR3 DNA sequence: TGTGCCAGCTCACCAGGCGGGAGGCAGGGAGATACGCAGTATTTT. Translating gives CASSPGGRQGDTQYF.

This chain joins TRBV3-1 (or the pseudogene TRBV3-2) and TRBJ2-5; D is tentatively TRBD1 or TRBD2 (6 bases each). Germline CDR1 LGHDT, CDR2 YNNKEL (reference sequence). The CDR3 is made up of 15 amino acids. Trimming pared 2 bases from V and 4 bases from J, leaving 14 bases between. The CDR3 DNA reads TGTGCCAGCAGCCAATCTCAGGGGCGGGGAGAGACCCAGTACTTC. Residues: CASSQSQGRGETQYF.

The chain recombines TRBV2 with TRBJ2-7; 9 bases line up with TRBD1. This CDR3 region has 15 residues. The junction had 8 bases not matched to a gene; V was cut back by 3 bases and J by 5 bases. Germline V gene data show CDR1 as SNHLY and CDR2 as FYNNEI. CDR3 DNA: TGTGCCAGCAGTGATCGGACAGGGGTGACCGACGAGCAGTACTTC. Its protein is CASSDRTGVTDEQYF.

Comments on this clone: This clone may be a read error of a much larger clone one base away. Other DNA sequences in the sample encode the same CDR3. The gene calls are TRBV12-3 or TRBV12-4 and TRBJ1-3; tentative D call: TRBD1 (6 bases). CDR3 size: 12 residues. The DNA for the CDR3 is TGTGCCAGCAGCTTAGGGGGGAACACCATATATTTT. It specifies CASSLGGNTIYF.

The V gene is TRBV6-7, the J gene TRBJ2-7, with D possibly being TRBD2 (6 bases). TRBV6-7 is an ORF, with its function uncertain. Trimming took off 2 bases at V and 0 bases at J, with 23 bases between the two ends. The CDR3 is made up of 19 amino acids. The CDR3 DNA is TGTGCCAGCAGTTACATGGACATGAAGCAGCGGGTACCCTCCTACGAGCAGTACTTC. It specifies CASSYMDMKQRVPSYEQYF.

This sequence joins TRBV5-1 and TRBJ2-2; a possible D gene is TRBD2 (6 bases). Trimming removed 6 bases at V and 4 bases at J, with 19 bases between. CDR3 length: 16 amino acids. The germline V gene encodes CDR1 SGHRS and CDR2 YFSETQ. The CDR3 here is CASTLTGMGGTGELFF. The CDR3 DNA sequence: TGCGCCAGCACCCTTACGGGGATGGGAGGCACCGGGGAGCTGTTTTTT.

The V gene is TRBV9, the J gene TRBJ2-7, with 8 nucleotides matching TRBD1. Looked up from germline, CDR1 is SGDLS and CDR2 is YYNGEE. The trim removed 0 bases at V and 2 bases at J, leaving 4 bases unmatched. The CDR3 has 15 amino acids. The CDR3 is CASSVGTGPAYEQYF. The DNA for the CDR3 is TGTGCCAGCAGCGTAGGGACAGGGCCTGCCTACGAGCAGTACTTC. The full variable domain, rest sourced from reference TRBV9 and TRBJ2-7, is DSGVTQTPKHLITATGQRVTLRCSPRSGDLSVYWYQQSLDQGLQFLIQYYNGEERAKGNILERFSAQQFPDLHSELNLSSLELGDSALYFCASSVGTGPAYEQYFGPGTRLTVT.

This chain uses TRBV20-1 with TRBJ2-7; D uncertain. Germline V CDR1 and CDR2: DFQATT, SNEGSKA (reference sequence). CDR3 size: 13 residues. The V end lost 4 bases, the J end lost 1 base, and 11 bases lay between the germline ends. CDR3 DNA: TGCAGTGCTACTGATGTGGGTTCCTACGAGCAGTACTTC. This translates into CSATDVGSYEQYF.

The chain joins TRBV25-1 to TRBJ2-1, with TRBD2 identical over 7 bases. The J segment lost 1 base and the V segment lost 6 bases, leaving 12 bases of the junction unmatched. Germline loops: CDR1 MGHDK, CDR2 SYGVNS. The CDR3 spans 17 residues. The chain's CDR3 is CASRGAGTTISYNEQFF. CDR3 DNA sequence: TGTGCCAGCAGGGGTGCAGGGACTACCATATCCTACAATGAGCAGTTCTTC.

On this clone: A junction end diverges from the germline sequence, so it may reflect a read error. This chain links TRBV20-1 with TRBJ2-5, with D unresolved. The CDR3 has 11 amino acids. From germline, CDR1 is DFQATT and CDR2 SNEGSKA (reference sequence). The CDR3: CSARAGSREDF. Here the CDR3 DNA reads TGCAGTGCTAGAGCAGGCTCTAGGGAAGACTTC.

This rearrangement joins TRBV15 to TRBJ2-2; 10 bases are shared with TRBD2. Trimming took 3 bases from V and 5 from J; bases not matched to a gene: 9. CDR1 and CDR2 from the germline V gene are LNHNV and YYDKDF (reference sequence). The CDR3 is 17 amino acids. The CDR3 DNA is TGTGCCACCAGCAGCGGGACTAGCGTCGTTAGGACCGGGGAGCTGTTTTTT. It codes for CATSSGTSVVRTGELFF. Full variable domain (rest looked up from reference TRBV15 and TRBJ2-2): DAMVIQNPRYQVTQFGKPVTLSCSQTLNHNVMYWYQQKSSQAPKLLFHYYDKDFNNEADTPDNFQSRRPNTSFCFLDIRSPGLGDTAMYLCATSSGTSVVRTGELFFGEGSRLTVL.

The rearrangement joins TRBV6-5 to TRBJ2-5; D remains unclear. V lost 6 bases, J lost 1 base, and 12 bases lay in between. CDR3 size: 14 residues. CDR1 and CDR2 from the germline V gene are MNHEY and SVGAGI. The CDR3 bases are TGTGCCAGCAGCTTGACATGGATCCAAGAGACCCAGTACTTC. Its protein is CASSLTWIQETQYF.

The sample holds one count of this clone. V is TRBV3-1 (or the pseudogene TRBV3-2) and J is TRBJ1-2; D might be TRBD1 (6 bases). The V gene lost 0 bases and the J gene lost 6 bases, with 11 bases spanning the gap. This CDR3 comprises 14 residues. Germline V gene sequence: CDR1 LGHDT, CDR2 YNNKEL (reference sequence). The CDR3 loop is CASSQDTGLDGYTF. The DNA of the CDR3 is TGTGCCAGCAGCCAAGATACAGGGCTAGATGGCTACACCTTC.

The chain has TRBV6-5 and TRBJ1-5; TRBD1 might be the D (5 bases). Per germline, CDR1 MNHEY and CDR2 SVGAGI. The CDR3 spans 13 residues. Trimming stripped 7 bases from V and 4 bases from J, with 11 bases between. Written as DNA, the CDR3 is TGTGCCAGCACGAGCTGGACAAATCAGCCCCAGCATTTT. Translation: CASTSWTNQPQHF.

The rearrangement links TRBV7-2 to TRBJ2-5; perhaps TRBD1 as D (5 bases). The CDR3 is 16 residues long. The V gene's germline CDR1 is SGHTA and CDR2 FQGNSA. V lost 1 base to trimming and J lost 5 bases, with 17 bases between them. The chain's CDR3 is CASSLGVPGIKETQYF. The CDR3 nucleotides are TGTGCCAGCAGCTTAGGAGTTCCAGGGATAAAGGAGACCCAGTACTTC.

This clone showed up just once. The chain combines TRBV2 with TRBJ1-1; D is possibly TRBD1 (5 bases). In germline, CDR1 is SNHLY, CDR2 FYNNEI. This CDR3 region has 16 residues. Trimming took off 1 base at V and 4 bases at J, with 16 bases between the two ends. CDR3 region: CASSEGVLVGGTEAFF. As DNA, the CDR3 is TGTGCCAGCAGTGAAGGGGTTTTGGTCGGGGGCACTGAAGCTTTCTTT.

The rearrangement joins TRBV15 to TRBJ2-2; no reliable D call. Germline assignment: CDR1 LNHNV and CDR2 YYDKDF (reference sequence). V lost 4 bases to trimming and J lost 0 bases, with 6 bases between them. The CDR3 contains 14 residues. The CDR3 bases are TGTGCCACCAGCACCGAGCCGAACACCGGGGAGCTGTTTTTT. The encoded protein is CATSTEPNTGELFF.

This sequence joins TRBV27 and TRBJ1-2; no reliable D call. CDR1 MNHEY and CDR2 SMNVEV come from the germline V gene (reference sequence). CDR3 length: 13 amino acids. V shed 2 bases and J shed 7 bases, with 11 bases lying between them. The CDR3 DNA sequence: TGTGCCAGCAGTTTAGTAGGGATGGGTGGCTACACCTTC. It yields the protein CASSLVGMGGYTF.

As for this clone: This specimen includes other DNA sequences encoding the same CDR3. V gene TRBV3-1 (or the pseudogene TRBV3-2) combines with J gene TRBJ2-7; 11 positions agree with TRBD2. CDR3 size: 15 residues. Trimming took 4 bases from V and 2 from J; bases not matched to a gene: 4. CDR1 LGHDT and CDR2 YNNKEL come from the germline V gene (reference sequence). CDR3 DNA: TGTGCCAGCAGCCGTGGGACTAGCGGCACCTACGAGCAGTACTTC. As protein: CASSRGTSGTYEQYF.